These 16 T cell receptor beta chains were sequenced from one sample in a study of follicular helper T cells after annual influenza vaccination. The table came from immunoSEQ multiplex PCR; TCRdb's copy has only in-frame clones and leaves some out. The data hold 8,000 to 10,000 clones, with 83% observed a single time. Noted time point: 2014-2015 season, 7 days after vaccination. Sequencing was performed on CXCR5- memory CD4+ T cells sorted from blood, taken 7 days after influenza vaccination. The receptors originated from an adult who received the influenza vaccine.

The chain has TRBV27 and TRBJ2-7, with TRBD2 matching over 10 bases. The J segment lost 0 bases and the V segment lost 6 bases, leaving 2 bases of the junction unmatched. Germline assignment: CDR1 MNHEY and CDR2 SMNVEV (reference sequence). The CDR3 contains 14 residues. CDR3 residues: CASRLAGSSYEQYF. In DNA form, the CDR3 reads TGTGCCAGCAGACTAGCGGGGAGCTCCTACGAGCAGTACTTC.

The CDR3 loop is CASSIRGQGGQPQHF. DNA of the CDR3: TGTGCCAGTAGTATAAGGGGACAGGGTGGTCAGCCCCAGCATTTT. The chain links TRBV19 to TRBJ1-5, with 9 bases that match TRBD1. Germline values: CDR1 LNHDA, CDR2 SQIVND (reference sequence). V shed 2 bases and J 6 bases; nucleotides not matched to a gene: 5. This CDR3 comprises 15 residues.

The rearrangement links TRBV7-9 to TRBJ1-4; D call uncertain. V was clipped by 7 bases and J by 4 bases, with 19 bases between them. The CDR3 contains 16 residues. Germline CDR1 reads SEHNR; CDR2 reads FQNEAQ (reference sequence). Here the CDR3 reads CASTPFGLRGNEKLFF. The CDR3 DNA follows: TGTGCCAGCACCCCCTTCGGCCTTCGGGGTAATGAAAAACTGTTTTTT.

The chain joins TRBV5-1 to TRBJ2-5, with 7 nucleotides matching TRBD2. Trimming at V came to 5 bases and at J to 2 bases, leaving 6 bases not matched to a gene. Germline-derived CDR1 and CDR2 are SGHRS and YFSETQ. The CDR3 runs to 14 residues. In nucleotides, the CDR3 is TGCGCCAGCAGATACCGGGACTATCAAGAGACCCAGTACTTC. It encodes CASRYRDYQETQYF.

The rearrangement uses TRBV4-1 and TRBJ2-5; D possibly corresponds to TRBD2 (5 bases). V dropped 0 bases and J dropped 10 bases, with 12 bases sitting between them. This CDR3 is 13 amino acids long. Germline values: CDR1 MGHRA, CDR2 YSYEKL. The CDR3 DNA reads TGCGCCAGCAGCCAAGAAGTTTGGCGGGTCCAGTACTTC. The encoded protein is CASSQEVWRVQYF.

The chain recombines TRBV9 with TRBJ2-5; 8 bases agree with TRBD2. Per germline, CDR1 SGDLS and CDR2 YYNGEE. Trimming cost V 4 bases and J 1 base; bases outside gene matches: 9. The CDR3 is 16 residues long. CDR3 residues: CASSPLIGTSQETQYF. The CDR3 bases are TGTGCCAGCAGCCCCTTAATTGGGACTAGCCAAGAGACCCAGTACTTC.

The chain links TRBV7-2 to TRBJ1-1, with 8 bases that match TRBD1. The CDR3 contains 15 residues. The germline V gene encodes CDR1 SGHTA and CDR2 FQGNSA. Unmatched junction bases numbered 10, after V lost 6 bases and J lost 4 bases. The CDR3 protein is CASRPPGQGGTEAFF. CDR3 DNA sequence: TGTGCCAGCAGGCCACCTGGACAGGGCGGCACTGAAGCTTTCTTT.

The chain recombines TRBV5-1 with TRBJ2-5; D unresolved. V was shortened by 0 bases and J by 3 bases, with 9 bases between the two germline ends. Germline V gene data show CDR1 as SGHRS and CDR2 as YFSETQ. The CDR3 is 14 amino acids. CDR3 sequence reads: CASSLGRAKETQYF. In nucleotides, the CDR3 is TGCGCCAGCAGCTTGGGTAGAGCAAAAGAGACCCAGTACTTC.

In its sample, this clone was seen once. The gene calls are TRBV6-5 and TRBJ2-1, with D possibly matching TRBD2 (5 bases). The CDR3 runs 14 residues. The germline V gene encodes CDR1 MNHEY and CDR2 SVGAGI. The V and J ends lost 2 bases and 4 bases respectively, with 9 bases between them. The CDR3 reads CASSYRGYYNEQFF. The CDR3 DNA reads TGTGCCAGCAGTTACCGGGGTTATTACAATGAGCAGTTCTTC.

The chain carries TRBV6-1 and TRBJ1-2; 7 nucleotides line up with TRBD1. There are 13 residues in the CDR3. V was clipped by 7 bases and J by 2 bases; unmatched bases: 4. Per the germline V gene, CDR1 is MNHNS and CDR2 is SASEGT. This CDR3 reads CASTRDSNYGYTF. The CDR3 region has the DNA TGTGCCAGCACTAGGGACAGCAACTATGGCTACACCTTC.

V is TRBV7-2 and J is TRBJ1-6, with D unresolved. CDR1 and CDR2 from the germline V gene are SGHTA and FQGNSA. The CDR3 is 13 amino acids. Trimming cost V 6 bases and J 6 bases, with 9 bases left between them. CDR3 amino acids: CASRRTTNSPLHF. The CDR3, as DNA: TGTGCCAGCAGAAGAACTACTAATTCACCCCTCCACTTT.

The J gene is TRBJ1-5, the V gene TRBV4-1; TRBD1 agrees at 7 bases. The germline V gene encodes CDR1 MGHRA and CDR2 YSYEKL. This CDR3 is 16 amino acids long. V lost 1 base to trimming and J lost 7 bases; unmatched junction nucleotides: 10. The CDR3 bases are TGCGCCAGCAGCCAAGGCCCTAAGGGGGCGGGGCAGCCCCAGCATTTT. Translation gives CASSQGPKGAGQPQHF.

The V gene is TRBV18, the J gene TRBJ1-1; D is unclear. Germline lookup yields CDR1 KGHSH and CDR2 LQKENI. V was pared by 0 bases and J by 4 bases, with 18 bases between. CDR3 length: 17 amino acids. The CDR3 protein is CASSPPSSGPAGTEAFF. The CDR3 DNA sequence: TGTGCCAGCTCACCACCGAGCTCAGGCCCAGCAGGCACTGAAGCTTTCTTT. The complete variable domain, with remaining parts taken from reference TRBV18 and TRBJ1-1, reads NAGVMQNPRHLVRRRGQEARLRCSPMKGHSHVYWYRQLPEEGLKFMVYLQKENIIDESGMPKERFSAEFPKEGPSILRIQQVVRGDSAAYFCASSPPSSGPAGTEAFFGQGTRLTVV.

As for this clone: Mismatch with germline at one junction end may stem from a read error. The V call is TRBV19, the J call TRBJ2-1, with D possibly being TRBD2 (5 bases). The CDR3 is 16 amino acids. Germline CDR1 is LNHDA and CDR2 is SQIVND (reference sequence). For the CDR3, the DNA is TGTGCCAGTAGTATTTCCCACGGGAATAATTACAATGGGCAGTTCTTC. This sequence encodes CASSISHGNNYNGQFF.

The count of this clone is one. The genes are TRBV5-5 and TRBJ2-4, with 11 bases matching TRBD1. The germline gives CDR1 SGHKS, CDR2 YYEKEE (reference sequence). Germline trimming cut 3 bases from V and 6 bases from J; bases unmatched to any gene: 5. The CDR3 sequence is 15 residues long. CDR3: CASSSVGQGANIQYF. CDR3 nucleotides: TGTGCCAGCAGCTCCGTCGGACAGGGGGCAAACATTCAGTACTTC.

The chain combines TRBV6-6 with TRBJ1-2; D perhaps matches TRBD1 (6 bases). CDR1 and CDR2 (germline): MNHNY, SVGAGI (reference sequence). The V end lost 6 bases, the J end lost 2 bases, and 19 bases lay between the germline ends. This CDR3 is built from 16 residues. The CDR3: CASSRGNQGGNYGYTF. DNA for the CDR3: TGTGCCAGCAGCCGCGGGAATCAAGGGGGGAACTATGGCTACACCTTC.